Included here is one T cell receptor (beta chain) sequence, with context. Its matching antigen is unknown. Here immunoSEQ multiplex PCR was the method, and the copy in TCRdb shows in-frame clones only, minus some. Here the sample spans about 240,000 clones, approximately 84% being singletons. The entry originates in a study of cytomegalovirus exposure and HLA in healthy donors. Findings and caveats of the study: There were a few CMV-associated chains whose specificity for CMV antigens was confirmed in vitro. 150 to 200 TCR beta chains were listed as cytomegalovirus-associated.

The germline V and J ends were trimmed by 3 bases and 5 bases, with 11 bases remaining between them. Germline loops: CDR1 MDHEN, CDR2 SYDVKM. CDR3 length: 14 residues. Sequencing was carried out using PBMCs. This receptor was obtained from a woman aged 25-40 years in good health and CMV-seropositive. The chain carries TRBV28 and TRBJ1-5; TRBD1 might be the D (6 bases). The CDR3 protein is CASSLGTRYQPQHF. CDR3 DNA: TGTGCCAGCAGTTTGGGGACAAGGTATCAGCCCCAGCATTTT. The full variable domain, in which reference TRBV28 and TRBJ1-5 provide the parts outside the CDR3, is DVKVTQSSRYLVKRTGEKVFLECVQDMDHENMFWYRQDPGLGLRLIYFSYDVKMKEKGDIPEGYSVSREKKERFSLILESASTNQTSMYLCASSLGTRYQPQHFGDGTRLSIL.